This T cell receptor beta chain was observed in a study of T cells in narcolepsy. CDR1 is ENHRY, CDR2 SYGVKD, per germline. J lost 4 bases, V lost 6 bases, and 5 bases had no gene match. The length of the CDR3 is 13 residues. TCRdb's table, derived via immunoSEQ multiplex PCR, lists solely in-frame clones and lacks some. The sample contains roughly 24,000 clones, approximately 82% of which appear only once. This chain links TRBV10-3 with TRBJ1-2; 7 nucleotides line up with TRBD1. Sequencing input: memory (CD45RA-) CD4+ T cells from blood. The receptor's source is a human donor in good health. As DNA, the CDR3 is TGTGCCATCAGGCCCCAGGGGGGCTATGGCTACACCTTC. It specifies CAIRPQGGYGYTF.